The clone carrying this T cell receptor beta chain was seen many times. Its antigen is undetermined. The data belong to a study of CD8+CD57+ T cells in acquired aplastic anemia. Across the study: Each DNA sample taken from sorted CD4+ and CD8+ cells came to 3 to 4 ug on average.

Selection for sequencing was limited to patients who had shown CD8+CD57+ cell expansion by flow cytometry. General observations from the study: Simpson's diversity of CD8+ cells was not significantly different in patients compared with controls. Between patients and controls, 25 to 35 CD8+ CDR3 sequences were found in common.

Genomic DNA provided the template from which TCR beta VDJ and CDR3 profiles were obtained. TCRdb ran MiXCR on the reads and lists one entry per CDR3 protein. The sample yields 180,000 or so distinct CDR3 sequences, roughly 50% seen once. Sequencing used sorted CD4+, CD8+, or CD8+CD57+ T cells (not recorded which) from PBMCs. This sequence originates from a human donor with aplastic anemia.

The CDR3 here is CASSFGETQYF. Here the CDR3 DNA reads TGTGCCAGCAGTTTCGGGGAGACCCAGTACTTC. This chain uses TRBV12-3 or TRBV12-4 with TRBJ2-5; D remains unclear. With 3 bases removed from V and 5 bases from J, the gap between germline ends came to 4 bases. The CDR3 loop spans 11 amino acids.